The 29 T cell receptor beta chains in this list originate from one sample, sequenced in a study of blood T cell repertoires in COVID-19. Sequencing was performed with immunoSEQ multiplex PCR; in TCRdb, only in-frame clones are kept and a portion is missing. The table records a few hundred thousand clones, approximately 86% of them present only once. Sequencing input: peripheral blood. Every receptor here comes from a human donor with COVID-19, enrolled during active disease. The donor label of this sample is uncertain.

The CDR3 loop is CASSSERRGWAFF. For the CDR3, the DNA is TGTGCCAGCAGCTCGGAGCGCAGGGGATGGGCTTTCTTT. J is TRBJ1-1 and V is TRBV11-1; TRBD1 is a possible D gene (6 bases). The CDR3 is 13 residues long. Germline V gene lookup returns CDR1 SGHAT and CDR2 FQDESV (reference sequence). With 4 bases removed from V and 11 bases from J, the gap between germline ends came to 17 bases. The full variable domain, its missing parts supplied by reference TRBV11-1 and TRBJ1-1, is EAEVAQSPRYKITEKSQAVAFWCDPISGHATLYWYRQILGQGPELLVQFQDESVVDDSQLPKDRFSAERLKGVDSTLKIQPAELGDSAMYLCASSSERRGWAFFGQGTRLTVV.

The J gene is TRBJ1-1, the V gene TRBV6-5; 8 nucleotides align to TRBD1. CDR1 is MNHEY and CDR2 is SVGAGI in the germline V gene. This CDR3 is built from 15 residues. Trimming took 7 bases from V and 4 from J; bases not matched to a gene: 11. This chain's CDR3 is CASTYAAQGVTEAFF. As DNA, the CDR3 is TGTGCCAGCACCTACGCGGCACAGGGGGTCACTGAAGCTTTCTTT.

The genes are TRBV11-2 and TRBJ1-1, with 7 bases aligning to TRBD1. Trimming removed 3 bases from V and 4 bases from J; junction bases left unmatched: 5. The CDR3 sequence is 14 residues long. Germline-derived CDR1 and CDR2 are SGHAT and FQNNGV. CDR3 nucleotide sequence: TGTGCCAGCAGCTTTACAGGGGTGAGCACTGAAGCTTTCTTT. As protein: CASSFTGVSTEAFF.

V gene TRBV18 combines with J gene TRBJ2-1; 11 nucleotides align to TRBD2. The CDR3 extends over 15 amino acids. Germline-derived CDR1 and CDR2 are KGHSH and LQKENI. V dropped 6 bases and J dropped 5; count of bases not matched to a gene: 6. The CDR3 is CASSLGTSGHNEQFF. The CDR3 nucleotides read TGTGCCAGCTCCCTCGGGACTAGCGGCCACAATGAGCAGTTCTTC.

The sample holds a few counts of this clone. This chain links TRBV5-1 with TRBJ2-3; 7 bases fit TRBD1. CDR3 length equals 15 residues. The germline V gene has CDR1 SGHRS and CDR2 YFSETQ. The V gene end was trimmed by 5 bases and the J gene end by 2 bases; junction bases not matched to a gene: 8. The DNA of the CDR3 is TGCGCCAGCAGACCTGGGACAGCCGTCACAGATACGCAGTATTTT. It encodes CASRPGTAVTDTQYF.

This clone was observed a single time. The rearrangement uses TRBV30 and TRBJ2-7, with D perhaps matching TRBD2 (6 bases). Trimming took 3 bases from V and 0 from J, leaving 12 bases between them. CDR1 is GTSNPN and CDR2 is SVGIG in the germline V gene (reference sequence). This CDR3 has 14 amino acids. Here the CDR3 DNA reads TGTGCCTGGAGGCTCTCCGGGAGCTCCTACGAGCAGTACTTC. Protein sequence: CAWRLSGSSYEQYF.

V is TRBV11-2 and J is TRBJ1-2, with TRBD1 identical over 7 bases. CDR1 is SGHAT, CDR2 FQNNGV, per germline. V trimming: 5 bases; J trimming: 4 bases; junction bases outside the gene matches: 1. CDR3 length equals 12 residues. The CDR3 DNA reads TGTGCCAGCAGCCAGGGGGGCTATGGCTACACCTTC. This sequence encodes CASSQGGYGYTF.

This chain uses TRBV28 with TRBJ1-1; TRBD1 matches at 9 bases. Germline assignment: CDR1 MDHEN and CDR2 SYDVKM. CDR3 length equals 16 residues. Trimming took 5 bases from V and 5 from J; bases not matched to a gene: 12. The CDR3 nucleotides are TGTGCCAGCAGTCCCTATCAGACAGGGGGACGGACTGAAGCTTTCTTT. It yields the protein CASSPYQTGGRTEAFF.

V usage is TRBV7-2 and J usage is TRBJ1-1, with a possible D match to TRBD1 (5 bases). CDR1 SGHTA and CDR2 FQGNSA come from the germline V gene. Deletions cut 8 bases from V and 0 bases from J, with 10 bases between. This CDR3 is 13 amino acids long. CDR3: CASGKTVNTEAFF. CDR3 nucleotide sequence: TGTGCCAGCGGCAAGACAGTGAACACTGAAGCTTTCTTT.

V gene TRBV3-1 (or the pseudogene TRBV3-2) combines with J gene TRBJ2-1; 10 bases are shared with TRBD1. Germline V CDR1 and CDR2: LGHDT, YNNKEL (reference sequence). The junction had 3 bases not matched to a gene; V was cut back by 4 bases and J by 6 bases. CDR3 length: 14 amino acids. CDR3 nucleotides: TGTGCCAGCAGCCGCGGACAGGGGGGCAATGAGCAGTTCTTC. As protein: CASSRGQGGNEQFF.

The chain combines TRBV7-3 with TRBJ1-2; D uncertain. This CDR3 has 14 amino acids. In germline, CDR1 is SGHTA, CDR2 FQGTGA. V lost 2 bases and J lost 0, with 7 bases in between. CDR3 region: CASSLERANYGYTF. Written as DNA, the CDR3 is TGTGCCAGCAGCTTAGAAAGAGCTAACTATGGCTACACCTTC.

The chain is built from TRBV7-8 and TRBJ2-3; 7 bases fit TRBD1. The CDR3 length is 16 residues. The germline V gene has CDR1 SGHVS and CDR2 FQNEAQ. The V gene end was trimmed by 1 base and the J gene end by 6 bases; junction bases not matched to a gene: 10. In nucleotides, the CDR3 is TGTGCCAGCAGCTTAGAGGGGGCCAGGCGAGGGGATACGCAGTATTTT. Translated, it gives CASSLEGARRGDTQYF.

The gene calls are TRBV27 and TRBJ1-3; TRBD1 matches 8 bases. J lost 9 bases, V lost 5 bases, and 9 bases had no gene match. The CDR3 is 14 residues long. The germline V gene has CDR1 MNHEY and CDR2 SMNVEV (reference sequence). CDR3: CASSLQGVRGTIYF. In DNA form, the CDR3 reads TGTGCCAGCAGTCTACAGGGGGTGAGAGGCACCATATATTTT.

The J gene is TRBJ1-4, the V gene TRBV28; no reliable D call. The V and J ends lost 5 bases and 8 bases respectively, with 18 bases between them. CDR1 is MDHEN and CDR2 is SYDVKM in the germline V gene. This CDR3 is 15 amino acids long. The CDR3 DNA reads TGTGCCAGCAGTCTTTGGGCCGACGGCGGGGAAAAACTGTTTTTT. Its protein product is CASSLWADGGEKLFF.

This chain's CDR3 is CASSSRTSGTYNEQFF. The DNA for the CDR3 is TGTGCCAGCAGCTCCCGGACTAGCGGCACCTACAATGAGCAGTTCTTC. The rearrangement links TRBV9 to TRBJ2-1, with 10 bases identical to TRBD2. Per the germline V gene, CDR1 is SGDLS and CDR2 is YYNGEE. This CDR3 has 16 residues. V gave up 4 bases and J gave up 2 bases; unmatched junction bases: 6. Combining the CDR3 with reference TRBV9 and TRBJ2-1 gives the whole variable domain DSGVTQTPKHLITATGQRVTLRCSPRSGDLSVYWYQQSLDQGLQFLIQYYNGEERAKGNILERFSAQQFPDLHSELNLSSLELGDSALYFCASSSRTSGTYNEQFFGPGTRLTVL.

The gene calls are TRBV19 and TRBJ2-3; the D is unclear. Deletions cut 2 bases from V and 0 bases from J, with 3 bases between. The CDR3 covers 13 residues. Per germline, CDR1 LNHDA and CDR2 SQIVND (reference sequence). The chain's CDR3 is CASSIPSTDTQYF. CDR3 in DNA: TGTGCCAGTAGTATACCTAGCACAGATACGCAGTATTTT.

The J gene is TRBJ2-5, the V gene TRBV2; 12 bases line up with TRBD1. J gave up 5 bases and V 4 bases, and 8 bases lay outside the gene matches. This CDR3 comprises 16 residues. Per the germline V gene, CDR1 is SNHLY and CDR2 is FYNNEI. CDR3 residues: CASSVIGTGGTETQYF. The CDR3 DNA sequence: TGTGCCAGCAGTGTCATTGGGACAGGGGGCACGGAGACCCAGTACTTC.

The chain combines TRBV6-5 with TRBJ2-1; TRBD2 might be the D (5 bases). The CDR3 runs to 14 residues. V lost 6 bases and J 8 bases, leaving 17 bases between the germline ends. CDR1 MNHEY and CDR2 SVGAGI come from the germline V gene. The CDR3 nucleotides are TGTGCCAGCAGCCCATCTCCGACGCGGGATGAGCAGTTCTTC. Encoded protein: CASSPSPTRDEQFF.

The chain employs TRBV4-2 and TRBJ2-7, with 9 positions matching TRBD2. Germline values: CDR1 LGHNA, CDR2 YNFKEQ. The ends lost 0 bases at V and 4 bases at J; junction bases unmatched: 7. CDR3 size: 16 residues. The CDR3 loop reads CASSQDNSGSRYEQYF. For the CDR3, the DNA is TGTGCCAGCAGCCAAGATAATAGCGGGAGTAGGTACGAGCAGTACTTC.

This rearrangement joins TRBV4-2 to TRBJ1-1, with D unclear. This CDR3 spans 13 amino acids. The germline CDR1 and CDR2 sequences are LGHNA and YNFKEQ. V dropped 1 base and J dropped 0 bases, with 3 bases sitting between them. In nucleotides, the CDR3 is TGTGCCAGCAGCCAAGCCGTGAACACTGAAGCTTTCTTT. Its translation: CASSQAVNTEAFF.

The chain combines TRBV5-6 with TRBJ2-2, with 9 positions matching TRBD2. The CDR3 spans 15 residues. V lost 6 bases and J lost 2; bases outside the gene matches: 5. CDR1 is SGHDT and CDR2 is YYEEEE in the germline V gene. The DNA of the CDR3 is TGTGCCAGCACCTTAGCGGGAGCCAACACCGGGGAGCTGTTTTTT. This encodes CASTLAGANTGELFF.

The rearrangement links TRBV28 to TRBJ2-2; 8 bases agree with TRBD2. Germline CDR1 MDHEN, CDR2 SYDVKM. CDR3 length: 17 amino acids. V was clipped by 7 bases and J by 3 bases; unmatched bases: 13. The CDR3 DNA sequence: TGTGCCAGCATTAGCGGGAAGCGGGCGGTTTACACCGGGGAGCTGTTTTTT. The encoded protein is CASISGKRAVYTGELFF. Filled out from reference TRBV28 and TRBJ2-2, the complete variable domain reads DVKVTQSSRYLVKRTGEKVFLECVQDMDHENMFWYRQDPGLGLRLIYFSYDVKMKEKGDIPEGYSVSREKKERFSLILESASTNQTSMYLCASISGKRAVYTGELFFGEGSRLTVL.

V and J are TRBV5-1 and TRBJ1-1, with D possibly matching TRBD1 (6 bases). Germline V gene sequence: CDR1 SGHRS, CDR2 YFSETQ. V was clipped by 0 bases and J by 4 bases, with 10 bases between them. The CDR3 length is 14 residues. The CDR3 region is CASSLAPDSTEAFF. The DNA for the CDR3 is TGCGCCAGCAGCTTGGCTCCGGACAGCACTGAAGCTTTCTTT.

The CDR3 coding sequence is TGTGCCACCCAGGCAGGGCGGCCAGATACGCAGTATTTT. As protein: CATQAGRPDTQYF. The chain joins TRBV6-5 to TRBJ2-3; TRBD1 might be the D (5 bases). Germline loops: CDR1 MNHEY, CDR2 SVGAGI. The V gene lost 10 bases and the J gene lost 4 bases, with 15 bases spanning the gap. The CDR3 sequence is 13 residues long.

The table lists this clone with a few counts. V usage is TRBV5-4 and J usage is TRBJ2-7; TRBD2 matches 12 bases. V was pared by 3 bases and J by 7 bases, with 8 bases of the junction left unmatched. The CDR3 runs 15 residues. Looked up from germline, CDR1 is SGHNT and CDR2 is YYREEE (reference sequence). CDR3 region: CASSSPLGLAGEQYF. CDR3 coding DNA: TGTGCCAGCAGCTCGCCACTCGGACTAGCGGGAGAGCAGTACTTC.

The rearrangement joins TRBV28 to TRBJ1-1, with 7 bases fitting TRBD1. J was trimmed by 0 bases and V by 1 base; bases with no gene match: 5. The V gene's germline CDR1 is MDHEN and CDR2 SYDVKM. The length of the CDR3 is 16 residues. CDR3 sequence: CASSLLAGGMNTEAFF. The CDR3 DNA follows: TGTGCCAGCAGTTTATTGGCAGGGGGGATGAACACTGAAGCTTTCTTT.

This chain connects TRBV30 to TRBJ1-5; 7 bases are a match to TRBD1. Germline V gene lookup returns CDR1 GTSNPN and CDR2 SVGIG (reference sequence). This CDR3 is built from 13 residues. V shed 5 bases, J shed 7 bases, and the junction held 8 bases outside the gene matches. CDR3 sequence reads: CAWGRDRSQPQHF. The CDR3 DNA reads as TGTGCCTGGGGCCGGGACAGAAGCCAGCCCCAGCATTTT.

The genes are TRBV19 and TRBJ2-1; 10 positions match TRBD2. V shed 4 bases and J 9 bases; nucleotides not matched to a gene: 9. The CDR3 extends over 15 amino acids. Germline CDR1 and CDR2: LNHDA and SQIVND (reference sequence). The DNA of the CDR3 is TGTGCCAGTAGTACTCAAGGACTAGCGGAGCTTGAGCAGTTCTTC. This encodes CASSTQGLAELEQFF. The full variable domain, its missing parts supplied by reference TRBV19 and TRBJ2-1, is DGGITQSPKYLFRKEGQNVTLSCEQNLNHDAMYWYRQDPGQGLRLIYYSQIVNDFQKGDIAEGYSVSREKKESFPLTVTSAQKNPTAFYLCASSTQGLAELEQFFGPGTRLTVL.

The chain is built from TRBV6-6 and TRBJ2-5, with TRBD2 identical over 12 bases. V shed 6 bases, J shed 4 bases, and the junction held 6 bases outside the gene matches. This CDR3 is built from 15 residues. Germline V gene data show CDR1 as MNHNY and CDR2 as SVGAGI (reference sequence). CDR3 protein: CASSLPLAGGETQYF. DNA for the CDR3: TGTGCCAGCAGCCTACCACTAGCGGGAGGAGAGACCCAGTACTTC.